These T cell receptor beta chains were read from a single sample in a study of shared clonotypes between healthy human individuals. Some clones are missing from TCRdb's copy, which holds only in-frame ones; the method was immunoSEQ multiplex PCR. The sample lists some 2.1 million clones, about 95% occurring once. Material: naive CD8+ T cells sorted from blood. These receptors all come from a man between 18 and 29 years old in good health. CDR3s include the opening cysteine and the closing phenylalanine or tryptophan. The order of the fields is V gene, J gene, D gene, clone size, CDR3 DNA, CDR3 protein. A D gene is named only where the DNA matches it firmly. Clone size, where shown, is once, few, many, or a class for clones that have expanded.

>TRBV5-5|TRBJ2-7|-|once
TGTGCCAGCAGCCCCAAACCGACAGGTTTCACCTCCTACGAGCAGTACTTC
CASSPKPTGFTSYEQYF
>TRBV6-5|TRBJ2-1|TRBD2|-
TGTGCCAGCAGTCCGGCGGGAGGGACGGGTGAGCAGTTCTTC
CASSPAGGTGEQFF
>TRBV2|TRBJ2-7|TRBD2|-
TGTGCCAGCAGTGAACTAGCGGGGACTCCTTTCTACGAGCAGTACTTC
CASSELAGTPFYEQYF
>TRBV27|TRBJ1-1|-|-
TGTGCCAGCAGCCCACAGGGGAACACTGAAGCTTTCTTT
CASSPQGNTEAFF
>TRBV5-4|TRBJ2-7|-|-
TGTGCCAGCAGCTTGACAGGGTTCTACGAGCAGTACTTC
CASSLTGFYEQYF
>TRBV7-9|TRBJ2-1|-|-
TGTGCCAGCAGCTCCTTCGAGGAGCCCCAACACAGAATTCGCAATGAGCAGTTCTTC
CASSSFEEPQHRIRNEQFF
>TRBV9|TRBJ1-3|TRBD1|-
TGTGCCAGCAGCGCCAGGGGGGGCTCTGGAAACACCATATATTTT
CASSARGGSGNTIYF
>TRBV6-5|TRBJ1-5|-|-
TGTGCCAGCAGGCCCGGGCCGCTACTCGGTCAGCCCCAGCATTTT
CASRPGPLLGQPQHF
>TRBV27|TRBJ2-7|-|-
TGTGCCAGCAGTCCCAGTAGGGAATACGAGCAGTACTTC
CASSPSREYEQYF
>TRBV7-9|TRBJ2-7|-|-
TGTGCCAGCAGCTCCAGTCACGACTACGAGCAGTACTTC
CASSSSHDYEQYF
>TRBV13|TRBJ2-3|TRBD2|-
TGTGCCAGCAGCAAGACTAGCGGGAGAGGAGATACGCAGTATTTT
CASSKTSGRGDTQYF
>TRBV16|TRBJ1-1|-|-
TGTGCCAGCAGCCAATCCTGGGGAGCCGAAGCTTTCTTT
CASSQSWGAEAFF
>TRBV7-9|TRBJ2-7|-|-
TGTGCCAGCAGCCATGGGGGCGGTTCATACGAGCAGTACTTC
CASSHGGGSYEQYF
>TRBV28|TRBJ2-5|TRBD2|once
TGTGCCAGCAGTGGCAGGGAGGGCCTAGAGACCCAGTACTTC
CASSGREGLETQYF
>TRBV15|TRBJ2-7|TRBD1|-
TGTGCCACCAGCACGACAGGGGTCGAGCAGTACTTC
CATSTTGVEQYF
>TRBV6-5|TRBJ2-7|TRBD1|once
TGTGCCAGCAGTGTCGGGACAGGGGGCTACGAGCAGTACTTC
CASSVGTGGYEQYF
>TRBV9|TRBJ2-7|TRBD1|-
TGTGCCAGCAGTCGGTGGGACAGGGTCCACGAGCAGTACTTC
CASSRWDRVHEQYF
>TRBV27|TRBJ2-7|TRBD1|-
TGTGCCAGCAGTTGGCAAGGAGACAGGGGGCTACTGGGGGAGCAGTACTTC
CASSWQGDRGLLGEQYF
>TRBV7-9|TRBJ2-2|-|-
TGTGCCAGCAGCTTAAGCAAGAACACCGGGGAGCTGTTTTTT
CASSLSKNTGELFF
>TRBV30|TRBJ2-5|-|-
TGTGCCTGGAGTCGAGGAAACCAAGAGACCCAGTACTTC
CAWSRGNQETQYF
>TRBV9|TRBJ2-7|TRBD1|-
TGTGCCAGCAGCCTTTCGGGACAGGGCGCCTACGAGCAGTACTTC
CASSLSGQGAYEQYF
>TRBV6-5|TRBJ2-3|-|-
TGTGCCAGCGCAACGGGAGTGTTAGATACGCAGTATTTT
CASATGVLDTQYF
>TRBV5-8|TRBJ2-1|TRBD1|-
TGTGCCAGCAGCTTGGGGCAGGGGGCCCACAATGAGCAGTTCTTC
CASSLGQGAHNEQFF